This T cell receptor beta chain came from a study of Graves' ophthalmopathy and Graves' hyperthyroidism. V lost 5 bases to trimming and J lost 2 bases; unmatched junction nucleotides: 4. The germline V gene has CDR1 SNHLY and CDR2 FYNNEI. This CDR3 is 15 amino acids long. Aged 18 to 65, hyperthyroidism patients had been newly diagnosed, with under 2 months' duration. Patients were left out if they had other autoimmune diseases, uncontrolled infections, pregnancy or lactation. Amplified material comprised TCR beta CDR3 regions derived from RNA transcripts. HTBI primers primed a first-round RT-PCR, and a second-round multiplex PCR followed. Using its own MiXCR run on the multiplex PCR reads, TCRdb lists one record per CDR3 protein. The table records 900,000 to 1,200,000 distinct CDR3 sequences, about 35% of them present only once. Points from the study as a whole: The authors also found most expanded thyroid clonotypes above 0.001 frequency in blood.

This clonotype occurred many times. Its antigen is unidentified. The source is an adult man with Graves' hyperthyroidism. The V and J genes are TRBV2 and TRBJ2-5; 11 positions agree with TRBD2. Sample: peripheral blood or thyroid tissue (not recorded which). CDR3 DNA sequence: TGTGCCAGCAGTTCGACTAGCGGGGCACAAGAGACCCAGTACTTC. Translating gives CASSSTSGAQETQYF.